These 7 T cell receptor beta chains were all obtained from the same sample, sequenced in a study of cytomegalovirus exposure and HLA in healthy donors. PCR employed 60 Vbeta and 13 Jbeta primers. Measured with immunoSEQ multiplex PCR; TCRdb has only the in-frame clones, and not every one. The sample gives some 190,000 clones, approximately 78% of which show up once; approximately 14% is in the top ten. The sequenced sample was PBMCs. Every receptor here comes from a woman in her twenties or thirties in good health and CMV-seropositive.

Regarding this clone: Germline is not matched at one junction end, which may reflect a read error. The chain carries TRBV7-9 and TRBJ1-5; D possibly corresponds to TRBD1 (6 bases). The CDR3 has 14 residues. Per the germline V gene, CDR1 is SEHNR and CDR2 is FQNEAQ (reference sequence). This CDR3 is CSSSFSGAGQPQHF. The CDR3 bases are TGTTCCAGCAGCTTTTCAGGGGCTGGGCAGCCCCAGCATTTT.

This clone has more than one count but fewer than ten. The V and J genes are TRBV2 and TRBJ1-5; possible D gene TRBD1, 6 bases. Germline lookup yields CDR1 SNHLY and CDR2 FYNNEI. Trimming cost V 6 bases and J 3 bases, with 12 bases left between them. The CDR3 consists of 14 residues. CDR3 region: CASRGAGDNQPQHF. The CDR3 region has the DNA TGTGCCAGCAGGGGTGCAGGGGACAATCAGCCCCAGCATTTT.

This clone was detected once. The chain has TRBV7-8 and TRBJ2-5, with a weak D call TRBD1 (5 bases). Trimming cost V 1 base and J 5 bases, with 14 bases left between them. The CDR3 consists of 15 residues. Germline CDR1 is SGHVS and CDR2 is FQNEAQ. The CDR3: CASSLVFPRAETQYF. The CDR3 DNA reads TGTGCCAGCAGCTTAGTATTCCCCAGGGCCGAGACCCAGTACTTC.

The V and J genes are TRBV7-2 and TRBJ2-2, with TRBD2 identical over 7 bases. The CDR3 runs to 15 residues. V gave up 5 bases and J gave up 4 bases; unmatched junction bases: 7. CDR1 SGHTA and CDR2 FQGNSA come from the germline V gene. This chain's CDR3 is CASSRSGMGTGELFF. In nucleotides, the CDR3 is TGTGCCAGCAGCAGAAGCGGGATGGGCACCGGGGAGCTGTTTTTT.

The CDR3 nucleotides are TGTGCCAGCAGCCCGACAGGGTACAATGAGCAGTTCTTC. It specifies CASSPTGYNEQFF. This sequence joins TRBV5-6 and TRBJ2-1, with 7 bases lining up with TRBD1. Germline CDR1 SGHDT, CDR2 YYEEEE. J gave up 4 bases and V 4 bases, and 2 bases lay outside the gene matches. The CDR3 is made up of 13 amino acids.

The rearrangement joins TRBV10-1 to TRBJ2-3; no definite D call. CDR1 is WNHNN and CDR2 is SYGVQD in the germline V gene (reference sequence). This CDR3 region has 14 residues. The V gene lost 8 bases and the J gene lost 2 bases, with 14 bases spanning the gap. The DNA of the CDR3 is TGCGCCAGCTCGGATAGCATTTCCACAGATACGCAGTATTTT. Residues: CASSDSISTDTQYF.

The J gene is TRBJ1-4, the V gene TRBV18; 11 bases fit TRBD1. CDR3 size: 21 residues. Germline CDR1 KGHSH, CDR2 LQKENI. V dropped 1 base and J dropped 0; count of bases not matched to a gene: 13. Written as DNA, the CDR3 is TGTGCCAGCTCACCACGGAAAGGACAGGGGGCGAACTTTGCAACTAATGAAAAACTGTTTTTT. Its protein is CASSPRKGQGANFATNEKLFF. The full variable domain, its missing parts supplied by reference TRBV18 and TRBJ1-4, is NAGVMQNPRHLVRRRGQEARLRCSPMKGHSHVYWYRQLPEEGLKFMVYLQKENIIDESGMPKERFSAEFPKEGPSILRIQQVVRGDSAAYFCASSPRKGQGANFATNEKLFFGSGTQLSVL.